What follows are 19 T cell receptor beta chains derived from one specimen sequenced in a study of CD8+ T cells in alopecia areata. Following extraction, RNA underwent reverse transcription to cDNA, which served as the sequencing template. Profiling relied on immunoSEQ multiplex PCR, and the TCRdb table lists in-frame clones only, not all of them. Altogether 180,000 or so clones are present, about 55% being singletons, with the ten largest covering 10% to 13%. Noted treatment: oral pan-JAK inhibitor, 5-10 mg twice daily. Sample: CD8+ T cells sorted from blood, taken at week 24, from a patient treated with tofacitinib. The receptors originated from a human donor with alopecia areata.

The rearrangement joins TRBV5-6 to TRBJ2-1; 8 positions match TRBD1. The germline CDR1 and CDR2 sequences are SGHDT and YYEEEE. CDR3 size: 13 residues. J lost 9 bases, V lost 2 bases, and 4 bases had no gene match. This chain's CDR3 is CASSLGTGTEQFF. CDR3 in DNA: TGTGCCAGCAGCTTAGGGACAGGAACTGAGCAGTTCTTC.

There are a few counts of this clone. CDR3 coding DNA: TGTGCCAGCAGATGGGACAGGGGTGATCCCGGGGAGCTGTTTTTT. This sequence encodes CASRWDRGDPGELFF. V is TRBV2 and J is TRBJ2-2; 10 bases agree with TRBD1. Germline CDR1 reads SNHLY; CDR2 reads FYNNEI. Losses at the gene ends were 6 bases for V and 6 bases for J; bases not matched to a gene: 7. CDR3 size: 15 residues.

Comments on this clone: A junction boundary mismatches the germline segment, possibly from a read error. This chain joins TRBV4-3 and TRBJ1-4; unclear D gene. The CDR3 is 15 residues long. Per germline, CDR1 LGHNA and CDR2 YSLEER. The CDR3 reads CASTQDLGPYGELFF. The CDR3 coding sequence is TGCGCCAGCACCCAAGATTTGGGCCCCTATGGGGAACTGTTTTTT.

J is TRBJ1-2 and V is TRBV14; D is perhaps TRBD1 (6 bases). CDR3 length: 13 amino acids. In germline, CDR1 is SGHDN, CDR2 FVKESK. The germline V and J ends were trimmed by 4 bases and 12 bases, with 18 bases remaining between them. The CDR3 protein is CASSPSGGARNTF. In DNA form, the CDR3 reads TGTGCCAGCAGCCCAAGTGGGGGCGCTAGGAACACCTTC.

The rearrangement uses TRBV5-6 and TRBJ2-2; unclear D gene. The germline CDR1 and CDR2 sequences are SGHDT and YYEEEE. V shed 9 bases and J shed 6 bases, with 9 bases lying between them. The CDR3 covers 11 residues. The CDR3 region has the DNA TGTGCCACCTCTCTATCCGGGGAGCTGTTTTTT. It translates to CATSLSGELFF.

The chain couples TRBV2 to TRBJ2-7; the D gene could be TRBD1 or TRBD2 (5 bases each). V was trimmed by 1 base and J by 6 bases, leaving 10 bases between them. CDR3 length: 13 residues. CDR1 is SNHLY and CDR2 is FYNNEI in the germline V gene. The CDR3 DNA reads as TGTGCCAGCAGTGAAGACGGGGACGGCGAGCAGTACTTC. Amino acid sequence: CASSEDGDGEQYF. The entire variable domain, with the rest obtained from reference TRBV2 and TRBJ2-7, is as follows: EPEVTQTPSHQVTQMGQEVILRCVPISNHLYFYWYRQILGQKVEFLVSFYNNEISEKSEIFDDQFSVERPDGSNFTLKIRSTKLEDSAMYFCASSEDGDGEQYFGPGTRLTVT.

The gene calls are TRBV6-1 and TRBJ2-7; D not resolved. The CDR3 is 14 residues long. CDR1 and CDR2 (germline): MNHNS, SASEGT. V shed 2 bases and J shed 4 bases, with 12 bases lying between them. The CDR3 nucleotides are TGTGCCAGCAGTGAATATGATTCCAGATACGAGCAGTACTTC. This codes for CASSEYDSRYEQYF.

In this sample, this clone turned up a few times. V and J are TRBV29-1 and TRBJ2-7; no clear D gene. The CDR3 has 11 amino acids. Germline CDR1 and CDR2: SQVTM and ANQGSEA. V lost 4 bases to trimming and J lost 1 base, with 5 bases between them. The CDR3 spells CSVGSSYEQYF. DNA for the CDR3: TGCAGCGTTGGGAGTTCCTACGAGCAGTACTTC.

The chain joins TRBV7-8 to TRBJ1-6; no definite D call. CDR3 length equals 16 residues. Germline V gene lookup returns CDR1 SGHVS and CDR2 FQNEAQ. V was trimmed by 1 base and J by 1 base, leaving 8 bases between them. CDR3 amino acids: CASSLGPGSYNSPLHF. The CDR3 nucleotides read TGTGCCAGCAGCTTAGGTCCGGGGTCCTATAATTCACCCCTCCACTTT. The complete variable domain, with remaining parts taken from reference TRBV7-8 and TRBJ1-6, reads GAGVSQSPRYKVAKRGQDVALRCDPISGHVSLFWYQQALGQGPEFLTYFQNEAQLDKSGLPSDRFFAERPEGSVSTLKIQRTQQEDSAVYLCASSLGPGSYNSPLHFGNGTRLTVT.

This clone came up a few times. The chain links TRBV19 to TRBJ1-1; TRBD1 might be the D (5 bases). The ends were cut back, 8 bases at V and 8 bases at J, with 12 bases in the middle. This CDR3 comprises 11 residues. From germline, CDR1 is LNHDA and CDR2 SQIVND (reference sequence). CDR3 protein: CASWQGAEAFF. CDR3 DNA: TGTGCCAGTTGGCAGGGAGCGGAAGCTTTCTTT.

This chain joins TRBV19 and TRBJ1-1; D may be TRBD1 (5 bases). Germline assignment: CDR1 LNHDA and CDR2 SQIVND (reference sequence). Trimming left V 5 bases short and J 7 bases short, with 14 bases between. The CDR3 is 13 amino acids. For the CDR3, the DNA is TGTGCCAGTAGTTTACCGGGACGGAGTGAAGCTTTCTTT. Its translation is CASSLPGRSEAFF.

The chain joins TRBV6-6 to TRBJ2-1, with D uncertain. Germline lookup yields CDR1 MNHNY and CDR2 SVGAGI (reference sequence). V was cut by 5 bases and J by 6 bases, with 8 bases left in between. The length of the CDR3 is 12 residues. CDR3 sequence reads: CASSPDLNEQFF. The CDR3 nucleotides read TGTGCCAGCAGTCCCGACCTCAATGAGCAGTTCTTC.

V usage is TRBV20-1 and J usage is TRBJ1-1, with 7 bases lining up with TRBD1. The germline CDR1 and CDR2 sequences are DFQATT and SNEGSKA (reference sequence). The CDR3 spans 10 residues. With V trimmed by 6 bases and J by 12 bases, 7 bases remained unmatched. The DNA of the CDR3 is TGCAGTGCCCGACAGGGAGAGACTTTCTTT. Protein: CSARQGETFF.

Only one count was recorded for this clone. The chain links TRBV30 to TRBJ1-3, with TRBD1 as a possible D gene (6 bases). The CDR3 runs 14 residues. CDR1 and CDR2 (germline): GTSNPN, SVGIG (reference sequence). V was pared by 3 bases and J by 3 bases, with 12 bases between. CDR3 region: CAWSTGTIGNTIYF. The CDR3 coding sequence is TGTGCCTGGAGCACCGGGACAATTGGAAACACCATATATTTT.

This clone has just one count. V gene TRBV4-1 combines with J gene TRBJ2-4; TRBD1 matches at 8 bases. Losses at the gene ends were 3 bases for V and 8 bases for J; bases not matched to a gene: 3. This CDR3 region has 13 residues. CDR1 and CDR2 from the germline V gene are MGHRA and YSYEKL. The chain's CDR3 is CASSQGQVDIQYF. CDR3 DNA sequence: TGCGCCAGCAGCCAGGGACAGGTGGACATTCAGTACTTC.

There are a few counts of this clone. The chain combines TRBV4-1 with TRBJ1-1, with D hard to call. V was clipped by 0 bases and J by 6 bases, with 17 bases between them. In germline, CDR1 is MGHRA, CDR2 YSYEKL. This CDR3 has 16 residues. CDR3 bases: TGCGCCAGCAGCCAAGAACGGCTCGGTTTTGGGCCTGAAGCTTTCTTT. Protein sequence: CASSQERLGFGPEAFF.

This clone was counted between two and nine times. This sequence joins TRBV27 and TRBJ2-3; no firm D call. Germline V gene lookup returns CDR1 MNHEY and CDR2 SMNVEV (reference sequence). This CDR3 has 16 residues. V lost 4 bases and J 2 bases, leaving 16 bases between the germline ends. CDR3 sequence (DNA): TGTGCCAGCAGTTGGCGCACGACAACCAACACAGATACGCAGTATTTT. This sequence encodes CASSWRTTTNTDTQYF.

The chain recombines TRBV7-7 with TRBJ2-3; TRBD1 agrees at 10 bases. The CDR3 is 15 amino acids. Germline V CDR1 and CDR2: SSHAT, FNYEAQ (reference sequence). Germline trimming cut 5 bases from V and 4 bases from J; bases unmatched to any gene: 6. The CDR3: CASSLGTGDADTQYF. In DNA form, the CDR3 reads TGTGCCAGCAGCCTCGGGACAGGGGACGCAGATACGCAGTATTTT.

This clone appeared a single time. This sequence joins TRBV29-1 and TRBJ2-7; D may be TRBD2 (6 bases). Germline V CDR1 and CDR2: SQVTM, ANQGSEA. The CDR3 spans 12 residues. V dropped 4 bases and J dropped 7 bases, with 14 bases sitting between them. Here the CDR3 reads CSVAFGGWEQYF. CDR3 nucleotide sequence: TGCAGCGTTGCCTTTGGGGGGTGGGAGCAGTACTTC.